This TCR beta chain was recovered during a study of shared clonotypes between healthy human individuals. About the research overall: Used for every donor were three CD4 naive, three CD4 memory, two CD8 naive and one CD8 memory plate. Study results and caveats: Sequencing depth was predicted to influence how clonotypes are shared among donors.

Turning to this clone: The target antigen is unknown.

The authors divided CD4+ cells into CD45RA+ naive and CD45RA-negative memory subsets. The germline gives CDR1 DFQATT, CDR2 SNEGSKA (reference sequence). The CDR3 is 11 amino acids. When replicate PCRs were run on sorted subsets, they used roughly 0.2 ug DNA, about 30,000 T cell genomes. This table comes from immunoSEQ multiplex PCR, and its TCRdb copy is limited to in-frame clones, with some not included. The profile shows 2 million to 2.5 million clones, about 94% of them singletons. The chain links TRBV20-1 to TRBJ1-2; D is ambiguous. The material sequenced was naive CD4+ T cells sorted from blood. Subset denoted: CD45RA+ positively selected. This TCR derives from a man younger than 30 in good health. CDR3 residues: CSALEGGGYTF. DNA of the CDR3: TGCAGCGCCTTAGAGGGAGGTGGCTACACCTTC.